The 3 T cell receptor beta chains below come from one sample, sequenced in a study of blood T cell repertoires in COVID-19. Here immunoSEQ multiplex PCR was the method, and the copy in TCRdb shows in-frame clones only, minus some. The sample has about 120,000 clones; approximately 88% are singletons. The sequenced material came from peripheral blood. Every receptor here comes from a woman in her sixties or seventies with acute or convalescent COVID-19.

The chain employs TRBV6-5 and TRBJ2-3; the match to TRBD2 covers 10 bases. The CDR3 extends over 15 amino acids. J was trimmed by 4 bases and V by 8 bases; bases with no gene match: 9. Germline-derived CDR1 and CDR2 are MNHEY and SVGAGI. CDR3 region: CASSLAGGPADTQYF. CDR3 bases: TGTGCCAGCTCCTTAGCGGGGGGCCCGGCAGATACGCAGTATTTT.

This chain connects TRBV7-3 to TRBJ1-2; D gene unclear. The V end lost 2 bases, the J end lost 2 bases, and 6 bases lay between the germline ends. The CDR3 is made up of 13 amino acids. Germline V gives CDR1 SGHTA, CDR2 FQGTGA. The CDR3 spells CASSLSENYGYTF. As DNA, the CDR3 is TGTGCCAGCAGCTTATCAGAAAACTATGGCTACACCTTC.

The genes are TRBV7-9 and TRBJ2-3, with TRBD1 matching over 7 bases. CDR1 is SEHNR and CDR2 is FQNEAQ in the germline V gene (reference sequence). The trim removed 5 bases at V and 4 bases at J, leaving 3 bases unmatched. The CDR3 length is 13 residues. CDR3 in DNA: TGTGCCAGCAGCACGACAGGGCCAGATACGCAGTATTTT. Translating it yields CASSTTGPDTQYF.